This T cell receptor beta chain emerged from a study of cytomegalovirus exposure and HLA in healthy donors. Remarks on this clone: Antigen unknown.

J was trimmed by 3 bases and V by 1 base; bases with no gene match: 14. Germline CDR1 LNHDA, CDR2 SQIVND (reference sequence). The CDR3 totals 19 residues. PCR amplification relied on 60 Vbeta primers (plus 13 Jbeta primers). Measured with immunoSEQ multiplex PCR; TCRdb has only the in-frame clones, and not every one. Listed are around 97,000 clones; approximately 3.7% falls within the top ten. Findings of the study overall: Most TCR beta V segments were productive about 87% or about 30% of the time in an earlier analysis.

This TCR came from a middle-aged man in good health and CMV-seronegative. The chain recombines TRBV19 with TRBJ1-5; TRBD1 aligns across 8 bases. Sequenced input: PBMCs. The CDR3 bases are TGTGCCAGTAGTATAGCCGATATAGGACAGGGCGGGAACAATCAGCCCCAGCATTTT. The encoded protein is CASSIADIGQGGNNQPQHF.